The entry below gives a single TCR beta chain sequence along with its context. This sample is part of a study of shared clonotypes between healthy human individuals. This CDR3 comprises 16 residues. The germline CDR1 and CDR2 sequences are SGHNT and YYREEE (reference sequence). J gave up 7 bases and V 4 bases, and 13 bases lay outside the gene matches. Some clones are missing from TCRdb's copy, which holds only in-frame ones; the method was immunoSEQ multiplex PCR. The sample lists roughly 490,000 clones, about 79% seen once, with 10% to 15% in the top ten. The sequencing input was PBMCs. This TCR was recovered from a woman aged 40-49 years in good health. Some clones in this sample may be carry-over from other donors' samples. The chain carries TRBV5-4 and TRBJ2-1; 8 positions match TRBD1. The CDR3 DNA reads TGTGCCAGCAGCGAAACCGGACAGGGCCAGGGAAATGAGCAGTTCTTC. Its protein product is CASSETGQGQGNEQFF. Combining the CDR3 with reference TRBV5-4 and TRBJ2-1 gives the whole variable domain ETGVTQSPTHLIKTRGQQVTLRCSSQSGHNTVSWYQQALGQGPQFIFQYYREEENGRGNFPPRFSGLQFPNYSSELNVNALELDDSALYLCASSETGQGQGNEQFFGPGTRLTVL.